This T cell receptor beta chain derives from a study of cytomegalovirus exposure and HLA in healthy donors. Study as a whole: Some 91 million unique TCRs from HLA-typed donors were held in an early release of data.

The PCR employed 60 Vbeta primers together with 13 Jbeta primers. Clones were read by immunoSEQ multiplex PCR, and TCRdb kept only the in-frame ones, dropping some. The sample holds more than 100,000 clones; roughly 70% are singletons and the top ten take 4% to 5%. Comment on this clone: Its antigen is not known.

The study's findings and limits: In a later analysis, specific HLA alleles were associated with some 16,000 TCR beta sequences at a 0.05 false discovery rate. Most of the TCR beta V segments (in an earlier analysis) were productive either about 87% or about 30% of the time.

Each donor's status was that of a healthy bone marrow donor. This TCR was recovered from a woman between 40 and 50 years old in good health and CMV-seronegative. Sequencing was done on a sample of PBMCs.

For the CDR3, the DNA is TGCGCCAGCAGTCCACCCAGACAGCCTACCCCCTCCTATAATTCACCCCTCCACTTT. Protein sequence: CASSPPRQPTPSYNSPLHF. The chain carries TRBV10-1 and TRBJ1-6, with D possibly matching TRBD1 (5 bases). From germline, CDR1 is WNHNN and CDR2 SYGVQD (reference sequence). There are 19 residues in the CDR3. Trimming pared 5 bases from V and 0 bases from J, leaving 20 bases between.